The subject of this entry is one T cell receptor beta chain. Its specificity is unknown. A read error may produce the germline difference seen at one junction end. All sequencing subjects had displayed CD8+CD57+ cell expansion on flow cytometry. The data stem from a study of CD8+CD57+ T cells in acquired aplastic anemia. For the study at large: Sorted CD4+ and CD8+ cells yielded about 3.1 ug of DNA on average. Overall study findings and caveats: CD8+ Simpson's diversity in patients was not significantly different from that in controls. Almost 30 shared CD8+ CDR3s appeared highly expressed within patients' immunodominant clones.

The TCR beta profiling, which covered VDJ combination and CDR3 sequence, was carried out using genomic DNA as the template. In TCRdb, the reads were re-called with MiXCR into one record per CDR3 protein. Of 250,000 or so distinct CDR3 sequences listed, around 45% are singletons. Germline V gene lookup returns CDR1 WSHSY and CDR2 SAAADI. The CDR3 length is 16 residues. What was sequenced was sorted CD4+, CD8+, or CD8+CD57+ T cells (not recorded which) from PBMCs. V gene TRBV10-2 combines with J gene TRBJ1-5; D may be TRBD1 (6 bases). This TCR was sampled from a human donor with aplastic anemia. This CDR3 reads CASSEKRRGGGQPQHF. In DNA, the CDR3 is TGTGCCAGCAGCGAGAAACGTCGGGGGGGCGGTCAGCCCCAGCATTTT.